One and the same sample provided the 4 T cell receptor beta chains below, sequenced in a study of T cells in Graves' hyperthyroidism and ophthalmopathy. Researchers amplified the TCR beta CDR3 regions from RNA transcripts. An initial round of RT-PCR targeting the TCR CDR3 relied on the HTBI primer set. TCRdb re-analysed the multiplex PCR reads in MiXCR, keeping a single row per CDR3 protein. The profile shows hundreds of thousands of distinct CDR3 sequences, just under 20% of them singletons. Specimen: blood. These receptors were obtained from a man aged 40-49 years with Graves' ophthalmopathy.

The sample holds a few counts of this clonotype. CDR3 protein: CASSLKGGMNTEAFF. CDR3 DNA sequence: TGTGCCAGCAGTTTAAAAGGGGGCATGAACACTGAAGCTTTCTTT. V and J are TRBV12-3 or TRBV12-4 and TRBJ1-1; 7 bases fit TRBD1. Trimming at V came to 2 bases and at J to 0 bases, leaving 3 bases not matched to a gene. The CDR3 has 15 amino acids.

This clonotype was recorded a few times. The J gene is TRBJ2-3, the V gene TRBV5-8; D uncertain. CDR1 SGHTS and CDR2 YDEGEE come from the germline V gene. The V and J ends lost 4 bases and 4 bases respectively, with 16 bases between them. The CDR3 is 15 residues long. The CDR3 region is CASSPGRGWADTQYF. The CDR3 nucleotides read TGTGCCAGCAGCCCCGGCCGCGGTTGGGCAGATACGCAGTATTTT.

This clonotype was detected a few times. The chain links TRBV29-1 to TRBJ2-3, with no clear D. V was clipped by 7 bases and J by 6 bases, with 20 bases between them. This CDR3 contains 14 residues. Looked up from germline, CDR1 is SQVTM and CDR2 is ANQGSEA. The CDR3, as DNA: TGCAGCGCCCCTCTGGGCGGAACGCGGGATACGCAGTATTTT. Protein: CSAPLGGTRDTQYF.

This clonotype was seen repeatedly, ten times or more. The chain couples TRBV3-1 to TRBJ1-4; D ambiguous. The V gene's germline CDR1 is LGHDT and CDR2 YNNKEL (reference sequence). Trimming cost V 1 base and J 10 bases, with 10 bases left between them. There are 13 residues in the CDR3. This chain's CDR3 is CASSQGGSVKLFF. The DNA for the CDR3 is TGTGCCAGCAGCCAAGGAGGGTCGGTAAAACTGTTTTTT.